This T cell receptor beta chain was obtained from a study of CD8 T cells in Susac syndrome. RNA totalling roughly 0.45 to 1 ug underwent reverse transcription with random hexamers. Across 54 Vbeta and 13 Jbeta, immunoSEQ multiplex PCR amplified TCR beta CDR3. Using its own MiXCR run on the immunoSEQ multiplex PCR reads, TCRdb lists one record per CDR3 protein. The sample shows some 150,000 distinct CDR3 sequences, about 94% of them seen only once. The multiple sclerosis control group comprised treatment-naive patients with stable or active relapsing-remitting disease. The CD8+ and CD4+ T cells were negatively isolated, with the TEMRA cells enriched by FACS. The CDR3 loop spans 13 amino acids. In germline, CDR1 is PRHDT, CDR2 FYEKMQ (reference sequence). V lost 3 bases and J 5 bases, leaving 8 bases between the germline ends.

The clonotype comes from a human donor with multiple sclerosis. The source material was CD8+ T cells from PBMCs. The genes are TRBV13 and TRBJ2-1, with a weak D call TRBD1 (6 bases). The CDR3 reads CASSFYRDNEQFF. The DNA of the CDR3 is TGTGCCAGCAGCTTTTACAGGGACAATGAGCAGTTCTTC. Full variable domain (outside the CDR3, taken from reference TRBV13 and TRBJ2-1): AAGVIQSPRHLIKEKRETATLKCYPIPRHDTVYWYQQGPGQDPQFLISFYEKMQSDKGSIPDRFSAQQFSDYHSELNMSSLELGDSALYFCASSFYRDNEQFFGPGTRLTVL.